This T cell receptor beta chain was captured by sequencing in a study of T cell repertoires and Cas9 in healthy adults. V was clipped by 3 bases and J by 4 bases, with 9 bases between them. Germline loops: CDR1 SNHLY, CDR2 FYNNEI. CDR3 length equals 13 residues. The table came from immunoSEQ multiplex PCR; TCRdb's copy has only in-frame clones and leaves some out. The table records over 12,000 clones, 89% of them present only once. This chain links TRBV2 with TRBJ1-2; no clear D. What was sequenced was Tregs (CD4+, CD25+, CD127-, CD137-, CD154-) from PBMCs; culture status not recorded. This TCR was recovered from a human donor in good health. CDR3: CASSDSRFYGYTF. CDR3 coding DNA: TGTGCCAGCAGTGACAGCCGTTTCTATGGCTACACCTTC.